The clone carrying this TCR beta chain was detected only a few times. Its antigen is currently unknown. CD4+ cells of the naive, central memory, regulatory and stem cell-like memory types were sorted via CD45RO/CCR7/CD25/CD127/CD95/CD27. This record comes from a study of beta chain features in type 1 diabetes. Findings and limits, study-wide: The question left open here concerned HLA type influencing TCRB rearrangement. Type 1 diabetes patients had fewer VDJ junction insertions and more deletions.

As every portion of the isolated RNA was reverse transcribed, the sequencing read expressed TCRB transcripts. Regulatory, naive and central memory T cell samples averaged about 3.5 million reads. Data came from immunoSEQ multiplex PCR; TCRdb stores just in-frame clones and leaves some out. The table lists hundreds of thousands of clones, around 15% of them singletons, with approximately 0.093% in the top ten. CDR1 is SGDLS and CDR2 is YYNGEE in the germline V gene. J gave up 8 bases and V 4 bases, and 13 bases lay outside the gene matches. CDR3 length: 16 residues. V gene TRBV9 combines with J gene TRBJ2-2, with 8 bases lining up with TRBD2. What was sequenced was naive CD4+ T cells from blood. The clonotype originates from a man between 18 and 29 years old in good health. The CDR3 loop reads CASSPLPGSGKGELFF. DNA of the CDR3: TGTGCCAGCAGCCCCCTCCCCGGTAGCGGGAAGGGGGAGCTGTTTTTT.